The sequence of this T cell receptor (beta chain) was determined in a study of blood T cells in healthy people across ages. Regarding the study as a whole: Significant beta diversity loss was already apparent by age roughly 38, declining roughly linearly. Strong correlation was found linking TCR beta diversity to naive T cell percentage.

This clonotype appeared a single time. Its cognate antigen is unknown. At one boundary the junction diverges from the germline segment, which might be a read error. A J-beta primer mix and a sample-barcoded 5' primer were used in a second PCR of roughly 7 to 12 cycles. TCRdb re-derived calls from the 5' RACE reads in MiXCR, one entry per CDR3 protein. Of roughly 790,000 distinct CDR3 sequences listed, roughly two fifths are singletons. The sample, approximately 10 milliliters of peripheral blood, was drawn from each donor. Each sample yielded at least 5.5 micrograms of PBMC total RNA. The TCR was taken from a woman aged 55-69 years in good health. What was sequenced was blood.

The CDR3 spells CASSRDRATDTRYF. The CDR3 coding sequence is TGTGCCAGCAGCCGCGACAGGGCCACAGATACGCGGTATTTT. The chain uses TRBV14 and TRBJ2-3; 7 bases map to TRBD1. CDR1 is SGHDN, CDR2 FVKESK, per germline. The CDR3 sequence is 14 residues long. The entire variable domain, with the rest obtained from reference TRBV14 and TRBJ2-3, is as follows: EAGVTQFPSHSVIEKGQTVTLRCDPISGHDNLYWYRRVMGKEIKFLLHFVKESKQDESGMPNNRFLAERTGGTYSTLKVQPAELEDSGVYFCASSRDRATDTRYFGPGTRLTVL.